This record concerns one TCR beta chain sequence. Its antigen is currently unknown. This CDR3 has 14 residues. V shed 2 bases and J shed 6 bases, with 14 bases lying between them. Germline V gene sequence: CDR1 GTSNPN, CDR2 SVGIG (reference sequence). As processed by the authors: As immunoSEQ supplied junction-only sequences (without quality scores), filtering differed. Clones were sequenced by immunoSEQ multiplex PCR, and TCRdb holds only the in-frame ones, with some missing. Clone size and the V and J calls come from that table; the DNA yielded D and trimming. The sample has under 1 million clones, almost 95% seen once. This entry comes from a study of shared clonotypes between healthy human individuals. Whole-study findings and limits: With few donors, the genetic and exposure-history diversity represented was limited.

CD8 cells classed as naive were CD45RO-negative and positively selected for CCR7, excluding terminally differentiated effector memory CD45RA+ cells. Source material: naive CD8+ T cells sorted from blood. The sequence was obtained from a man younger than 40 in good health. The chain carries TRBV30 and TRBJ1-5; a weak D match, TRBD1 (6 bases). For the CDR3, the DNA is TGTGCCTGGAGTTTCACAGGGCTTGTTCAGCCCCAGCATTTT. It is translated as CAWSFTGLVQPQHF.